This T cell receptor beta chain was captured in a study of T cell responses to AZD1222 COVID-19 vaccine. Findings and caveats of the study: Seropositivity was recorded at baseline in only a handful of AZD1222 recipients. The donor group comprised mostly white British people and more females; the analysis possibly underestimated clonal diversity. After two AZD1222 doses, spike-specific TCR breadth and depth rose versus day 0.

There are 16 residues in the CDR3. Unmatched junction bases numbered 1, after V lost 0 bases and J lost 0 bases. Germline CDR1 is SGHVS and CDR2 is FQNEAQ. Some clones are missing from TCRdb's copy, which holds only in-frame ones; the method was immunoSEQ multiplex PCR. This sample has tens of thousands of clones, with 75% to 90% found just once. Worth noting for this clone: Its specificity is not known.

The sequencing here drew on peripheral blood, taken 28 days after the second AZD1222 dose. This TCR came from an adult who received the AZD1222 COVID-19 vaccine. V gene TRBV7-8 combines with J gene TRBJ1-5, with 8 nucleotides matching TRBD1. CDR3 in DNA: TGTGCCAGCAGCTTAGCGGACAGGGCTAGCAATCAGCCCCAGCATTTT. Protein sequence: CASSLADRASNQPQHF.